This T cell receptor (beta chain) comes out of a study of T cell responses to AZD1222 COVID-19 vaccine. Notes on the study in general: Spike was spanned by vaccine-associated CD4 TCRs, which were dominant at 160-218 and 743-854.

The V and J ends lost 2 bases and 0 bases respectively, with 4 bases between them. Germline V lookup: CDR1 PRHDT, CDR2 FYEKMQ (reference sequence). The CDR3 has 14 residues. The repertoire was sequenced with immunoSEQ multiplex PCR; TCRdb's copy has only in-frame clones and lacks some. The top ten clones hold under 35% of a sample with 120,000 or so clones, roughly nine tenths of them seen once. As concerns this clone: Its antigen is unknown.

Sequenced here: peripheral blood, sampled on day 0 of AZD1222 vaccination. The clonotype originates from an adult in good health. The chain has TRBV13 and TRBJ2-2; D is ambiguous. CDR3 residues: CASSLRPNTGELFF. The CDR3 bases are TGTGCCAGCAGCTTAAGGCCGAACACCGGGGAGCTGTTTTTT.